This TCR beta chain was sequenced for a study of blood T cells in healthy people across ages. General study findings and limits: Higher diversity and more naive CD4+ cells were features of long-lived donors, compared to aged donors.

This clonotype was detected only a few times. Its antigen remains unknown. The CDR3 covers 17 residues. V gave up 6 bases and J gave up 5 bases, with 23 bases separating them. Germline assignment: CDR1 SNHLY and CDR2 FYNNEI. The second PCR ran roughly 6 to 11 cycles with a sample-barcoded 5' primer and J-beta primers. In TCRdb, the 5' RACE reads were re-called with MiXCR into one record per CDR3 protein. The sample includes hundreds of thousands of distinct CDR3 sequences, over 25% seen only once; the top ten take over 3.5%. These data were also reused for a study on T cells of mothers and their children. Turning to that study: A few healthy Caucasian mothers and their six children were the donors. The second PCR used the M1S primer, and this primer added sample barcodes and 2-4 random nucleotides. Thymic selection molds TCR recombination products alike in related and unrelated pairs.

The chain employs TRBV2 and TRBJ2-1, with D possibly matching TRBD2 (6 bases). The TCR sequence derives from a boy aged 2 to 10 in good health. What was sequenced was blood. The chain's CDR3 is CASSGAVGGLSHNEQFF. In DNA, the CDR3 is TGTGCCAGCAGCGGGGCGGTGGGGGGACTGTCCCACAATGAGCAGTTCTTC.